This T cell receptor (beta chain) comes out of a study of blood T cell repertoires in COVID-19. TCRdb's table, derived via immunoSEQ multiplex PCR, lists solely in-frame clones and lacks some. Altogether over 130,000 clones are present, 77% being singletons, with the ten largest covering roughly 9%. The CDR3 spans 14 residues. The V end was cut by 1 base, the J end by 7 bases, with 13 bases between. Germline CDR1 is SGHTA and CDR2 is FQGNSA. The chain carries TRBV7-2 and TRBJ1-2; D is unresolved. Material: peripheral blood. This TCR derives from a woman aged 45-60 years with active or convalescent COVID-19. As DNA, the CDR3 is TGTGCCAGCAGCTTAGGTCGGTCCCCGGGTGGCTACACCTTC. It codes for CASSLGRSPGGYTF.